These 30 T cell receptor beta chains came from one sample sequenced in a study of blood T cell repertoires in COVID-19. The repertoire was sequenced with immunoSEQ multiplex PCR; TCRdb's copy has only in-frame clones and lacks some. The table shows under 150,000 clones, with 65% to 90% occurring only once. Sequenced sample: peripheral blood. These receptors all come from an older woman with active or convalescent COVID-19.

The CDR3 DNA sequence: TGCAGCGCCGGACAGGGGAACTATGGCTACACCTTC. Translated: CSAGQGNYGYTF. The chain carries TRBV29-1 and TRBJ1-2; 9 bases match TRBD1. Trimming removed 7 bases from V and 2 bases from J; junction bases left unmatched: 2. Germline V CDR1 and CDR2: SQVTM, ANQGSEA. This CDR3 contains 12 residues.

The rearrangement links TRBV9 to TRBJ1-3, with 7 bases that match TRBD1. Trimming took 0 bases from V and 0 from J; bases not matched to a gene: 12. CDR3 length: 19 residues. Germline values: CDR1 SGDLS, CDR2 YYNGEE. In DNA, the CDR3 is TGTGCCAGCAGCGTAGAGGGGGCCTCAGTATTCCTCTCTGGAAACACCATATATTTT. Translating gives CASSVEGASVFLSGNTIYF.

The J gene is TRBJ2-1, the V gene TRBV5-1; D might be TRBD1 (5 bases). V gave up 4 bases and J gave up 10 bases, with 18 bases separating them. Germline V gene lookup returns CDR1 SGHRS and CDR2 YFSETQ. There are 14 residues in the CDR3. The CDR3 DNA reads TGCGCCAGCAGCAAGGACCCAGGGTCGGTCGAGCAGTTCTTC. Its translation: CASSKDPGSVEQFF.

The chain recombines TRBV6-5 with TRBJ2-7; D possibly corresponds to TRBD1 (5 bases). The CDR3 covers 14 residues. From germline, CDR1 is MNHEY and CDR2 SVGAGI. Trimming shortened V by 7 bases and J by 2 bases, and 15 bases separated the two germline ends. CDR3 sequence reads: CASTMSDSPYEQYF. The CDR3, as DNA: TGTGCCAGCACCATGTCCGACAGCCCCTACGAGCAGTACTTC.

This sequence joins TRBV28 and TRBJ2-7, with D possibly being TRBD1 (6 bases). Looked up from germline, CDR1 is MDHEN and CDR2 is SYDVKM. V gave up 4 bases and J gave up 2 bases, with 15 bases separating them. The CDR3 sequence is 15 residues long. The CDR3 reads CASSSPPTGTYEQYF. The CDR3 region has the DNA TGTGCCAGCAGTTCACCCCCGACAGGTACCTACGAGCAGTACTTC.

The chain combines TRBV3-1 (or the pseudogene TRBV3-2) with TRBJ2-1; possible D gene TRBD1, 5 bases. This CDR3 has 18 amino acids. Trimming pared 0 bases from V and 0 bases from J, leaving 15 bases between. Germline CDR1 LGHDT, CDR2 YNNKEL (reference sequence). The CDR3 protein is CASSQEGRGMSSYNEQFF. Here the CDR3 DNA reads TGTGCCAGCAGCCAAGAGGGGCGTGGGATGAGCTCCTACAATGAGCAGTTCTTC.

J is TRBJ2-1 and V is TRBV4-1, with D possibly TRBD1 on 5 matching bases. Germline CDR1 and CDR2: MGHRA and YSYEKL. V shed 0 bases and J shed 3 bases, with 12 bases lying between them. The CDR3 runs to 16 residues. DNA for the CDR3: TGCGCCAGCAGCCAAGATCTTAGGACAATCTACAATGAGCAGTTCTTC. It yields the protein CASSQDLRTIYNEQFF.

The V gene is TRBV6-6, the J gene TRBJ1-4; D perhaps matches TRBD1 (5 bases). CDR3 length: 14 amino acids. Trimming cost V 6 bases and J 7 bases, with 15 bases left between them. Per germline, CDR1 MNHNY and CDR2 SVGAGI (reference sequence). The CDR3 protein is CASRPPGSGEKLFF. The CDR3 DNA sequence: TGTGCCAGCAGACCGCCAGGGTCGGGTGAAAAACTGTTTTTT.

V and J are TRBV20-1 and TRBJ2-1; D gene ambiguous. Between the trimmed V and J ends, which lost 3 bases and 0 bases, there was a span of 12 bases. The CDR3 is 15 residues long. CDR1 DFQATT and CDR2 SNEGSKA come from the germline V gene (reference sequence). CDR3 sequence reads: CSASIRGSSYNEQFF. The CDR3 coding sequence is TGCAGTGCTAGTATTCGTGGCAGCTCCTACAATGAGCAGTTCTTC.

The chain employs TRBV28 and TRBJ2-5; TRBD1 matches at 12 bases. V was pared by 6 bases and J by 4 bases, with 6 bases of the junction left unmatched. The CDR3 length is 15 residues. Germline assignment: CDR1 MDHEN and CDR2 SYDVKM. The chain's CDR3 is CASRRGTGGGETQYF. The DNA of the CDR3 is TGTGCCAGCAGAAGAGGGACAGGGGGCGGAGAGACCCAGTACTTC.

The chain is built from TRBV3-1 (or the pseudogene TRBV3-2) and TRBJ1-2; D is uncertain. CDR1 and CDR2 (germline): LGHDT, YNNKEL (reference sequence). This CDR3 has 15 residues. Trimming took off 1 base at V and 3 bases at J, with 12 bases between the two ends. In DNA, the CDR3 is TGTGCCAGCAGCCAAGGAGGGCTAGAGGACTATGGCTACACCTTC. Protein product: CASSQGGLEDYGYTF.

This chain connects TRBV28 to TRBJ1-1; TRBD1 matches 7 bases. The ends lost 6 bases at V and 1 base at J; junction bases unmatched: 8. This CDR3 comprises 15 residues. CDR1 is MDHEN and CDR2 is SYDVKM in the germline V gene. As DNA, the CDR3 is TGTGCCAGCAGAGCCCCGGGACAGCCGAACACTGAAGCTTTCTTT. This gives the protein CASRAPGQPNTEAFF.

The gene calls are TRBV23-1 and TRBJ2-1; a possible D gene is TRBD2 (6 bases). TRBV23-1 is known as an ORF, though its function is uncertain. The CDR3 totals 13 residues. V was trimmed by 2 bases and J by 11 bases, leaving 13 bases between them. The CDR3: CASSQLREPKQFF. The CDR3 DNA is TGCGCCAGCAGTCAACTTCGGGAGCCGAAGCAGTTCTTC.

This chain uses TRBV29-1 with TRBJ1-5; the D is unclear. CDR3 size: 13 residues. Trimming stripped 4 bases from V and 5 bases from J, with 12 bases between. CDR1 is SQVTM, CDR2 ANQGSEA, per germline. CDR3: CSVVVGRDQPQHF. Written as DNA, the CDR3 is TGCAGCGTTGTAGTGGGGAGGGATCAGCCCCAGCATTTT.

V and J are TRBV19 and TRBJ2-5; 7 bases map to TRBD2. The CDR3 is 13 residues long. The J segment lost 9 bases and the V segment lost 5 bases, leaving 9 bases of the junction unmatched. CDR1 is LNHDA and CDR2 is SQIVND in the germline V gene (reference sequence). CDR3 sequence: CASSSSGDGAQYF. CDR3 DNA: TGTGCCAGTAGTTCGAGCGGGGATGGGGCCCAGTACTTC. The complete variable domain, with remaining parts taken from reference TRBV19 and TRBJ2-5, reads DGGITQSPKYLFRKEGQNVTLSCEQNLNHDAMYWYRQDPGQGLRLIYYSQIVNDFQKGDIAEGYSVSREKKESFPLTVTSAQKNPTAFYLCASSSSGDGAQYFGPGTRLLVL.

The chain carries TRBV3-1 (or the pseudogene TRBV3-2) and TRBJ1-2, with a possible D match to TRBD1 (6 bases). CDR3 length: 18 residues. V lost 3 bases, J lost 4 bases, and 24 bases lay in between. Germline CDR1 LGHDT, CDR2 YNNKEL (reference sequence). CDR3 loop: CASSQRGPGGEGGYGYTF. Here the CDR3 DNA reads TGTGCCAGCAGCCAGAGGGGCCCTGGGGGAGAAGGGGGCTATGGCTACACCTTC.

The chain employs TRBV25-1 and TRBJ2-7, with a possible D match to TRBD1 (6 bases). V dropped 6 bases and J dropped 3 bases, with 9 bases sitting between them. The germline CDR1 and CDR2 sequences are MGHDK and SYGVNS. The CDR3 has 12 residues. This CDR3 reads CASSKQGYEQYV. The CDR3 DNA sequence: TGTGCCAGCAGCAAACAGGGCTACGAGCAGTACGTC.

This chain connects TRBV7-9 to TRBJ1-5, with a possible D match to TRBD1 (6 bases). CDR3 size: 15 residues. Per the germline V gene, CDR1 is SEHNR and CDR2 is FQNEAQ (reference sequence). Trimming took 4 bases from V and 0 from J, leaving 10 bases between them. CDR3 loop: CASSSGTHSNQPQHF. CDR3 nucleotide sequence: TGTGCCAGCAGCTCCGGGACACATAGCAATCAGCCCCAGCATTTT.

At least ten counts were recorded for this clone. This rearrangement joins TRBV2 to TRBJ1-1; D is unresolved. Germline CDR1 and CDR2: SNHLY and FYNNEI. V lost 10 bases and J 4 bases, leaving 22 bases between the germline ends. The CDR3 consists of 15 residues. CDR3 nucleotide sequence: TGTGCCACCAACCCCAGCGGAGGGTCGCCCACTGAAGCTTTCTTT. Residues: CATNPSGGSPTEAFF.

This chain links TRBV10-1 with TRBJ1-6; 7 positions match TRBD1. The junction had 6 bases not matched to a gene; V was cut back by 8 bases and J by 5 bases. Germline CDR1 is WNHNN and CDR2 is SYGVQD (reference sequence). The CDR3 has 14 residues. CDR3 loop: CASVRDRDNSPLHF. In DNA form, the CDR3 reads TGCGCCAGCGTCCGGGACAGAGATAATTCACCCCTCCACTTT.

The chain links TRBV19 to TRBJ1-2, with 8 bases matching TRBD1. The CDR3 covers 15 residues. CDR1 and CDR2 (germline): LNHDA, SQIVND (reference sequence). The V gene end was trimmed by 6 bases and the J gene end by 2 bases; junction bases not matched to a gene: 8. The CDR3: CASRVSGGENYGYTF. The CDR3, as DNA: TGTGCCAGTAGGGTATCAGGGGGCGAGAACTATGGCTACACCTTC.

V is TRBV9 and J is TRBJ1-2; D is perhaps TRBD1 (6 bases). This CDR3 region has 14 residues. The V end was cut by 5 bases, the J end by 6 bases, with 17 bases between. Germline CDR1 is SGDLS and CDR2 is YYNGEE. The CDR3 sequence is CASSYPGTRNGYTF. CDR3 DNA: TGTGCCAGCAGTTATCCAGGGACAAGAAATGGCTACACCTTC.

This clone was observed once. The rearrangement links TRBV28 to TRBJ1-2; no clear D. Germline assignment: CDR1 MDHEN and CDR2 SYDVKM. This CDR3 region has 13 residues. V lost 4 bases and J 6 bases, leaving 12 bases between the germline ends. The CDR3 loop reads CASSSSAVHGYTF. DNA of the CDR3: TGTGCCAGCAGTTCAAGTGCGGTCCATGGCTACACCTTC.

This sequence joins TRBV5-1 and TRBJ1-4; 9 nucleotides agree with TRBD1. Trimming cost V 4 bases and J 4 bases; bases outside gene matches: 2. The CDR3 has 14 residues. Germline V lookup: CDR1 SGHRS, CDR2 YFSETQ. In nucleotides, the CDR3 is TGCGCCAGCAGCCCGGACAGGGGTAATGAAAAACTGTTTTTT. Protein product: CASSPDRGNEKLFF. Supplemented by reference TRBV5-1 and TRBJ1-4, the full variable domain reads KAGVTQTPRYLIKTRGQQVTLSCSPISGHRSVSWYQQTPGQGLQFLFEYFSETQRNKGNFPGRFSGRQFSNSRSEMNVSTLELGDSALYLCASSPDRGNEKLFFGSGTQLSVL.

V gene TRBV9 combines with J gene TRBJ1-1, with TRBD1 matching over 8 bases. The V gene end was trimmed by 3 bases and the J gene end by 9 bases; junction bases not matched to a gene: 7. The CDR3 covers 13 residues. Germline-derived CDR1 and CDR2 are SGDLS and YYNGEE. CDR3 nucleotide sequence: TGTGCCAGCAGCGGGGACAGGCTGGTGAAAGCTTTCTTT. The encoded protein is CASSGDRLVKAFF.

The genes are TRBV19 and TRBJ2-1; 7 nucleotides line up with TRBD2. V shed 7 bases and J 0 bases; nucleotides not matched to a gene: 9. CDR1 is LNHDA and CDR2 is SQIVND in the germline V gene (reference sequence). This CDR3 has 16 amino acids. The CDR3 reads CASTPSGWSSYNEQFF. The CDR3 DNA reads as TGTGCCAGTACCCCTAGCGGATGGAGCTCCTACAATGAGCAGTTCTTC.

The gene calls are TRBV9 and TRBJ1-2; D unresolved. V dropped 0 bases and J dropped 4 bases, with 10 bases sitting between them. The CDR3 length is 14 residues. CDR1 is SGDLS and CDR2 is YYNGEE in the germline V gene. For the CDR3, the DNA is TGTGCCAGCAGCGTAGTAGCCGAGGCCTATGGCTACACCTTC. Translating it yields CASSVVAEAYGYTF.

J is TRBJ2-3 and V is TRBV19, with 8 bases identical to TRBD2. The CDR3 has 18 amino acids. CDR1 and CDR2 (germline): LNHDA, SQIVND (reference sequence). The V gene end was trimmed by 4 bases and the J gene end by 3 bases; junction bases not matched to a gene: 15. The DNA of the CDR3 is TGTGCCAGTAGTACCGGGACTAGTACAGTCAAAGGGACAGATACGCAGTATTTT. Residues: CASSTGTSTVKGTDTQYF.

The chain joins TRBV19 to TRBJ1-2, with D unclear. V was pared by 6 bases and J by 5 bases, with 19 bases between. The length of the CDR3 is 15 residues. Per germline, CDR1 LNHDA and CDR2 SQIVND (reference sequence). Here the CDR3 reads CASSGQAGGGYGYTF. The CDR3 DNA reads TGTGCCAGTAGCGGTCAGGCAGGCGGAGGGTATGGCTACACCTTC.

There are a few counts of this clone. The rearrangement joins TRBV11-2 to TRBJ1-1; 9 nucleotides match TRBD1. This CDR3 spans 14 amino acids. V was pared by 4 bases and J by 5 bases, with 5 bases of the junction left unmatched. The germline CDR1 and CDR2 sequences are SGHAT and FQNNGV. CDR3: CASSYGQGTTEAFF. The CDR3 nucleotides are TGTGCCAGCAGCTACGGACAGGGGACGACTGAAGCTTTCTTT.